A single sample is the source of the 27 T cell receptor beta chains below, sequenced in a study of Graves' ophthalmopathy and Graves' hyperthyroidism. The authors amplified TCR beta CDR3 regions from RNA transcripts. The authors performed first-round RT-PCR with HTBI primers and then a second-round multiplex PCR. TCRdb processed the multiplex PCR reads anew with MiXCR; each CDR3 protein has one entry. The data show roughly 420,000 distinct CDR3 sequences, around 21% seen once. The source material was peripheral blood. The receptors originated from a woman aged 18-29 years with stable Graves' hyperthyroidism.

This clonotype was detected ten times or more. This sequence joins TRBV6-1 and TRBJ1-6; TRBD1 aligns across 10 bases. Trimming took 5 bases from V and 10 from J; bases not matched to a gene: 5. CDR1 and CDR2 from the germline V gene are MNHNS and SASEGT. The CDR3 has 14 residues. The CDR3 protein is CASSRDRGQSPLHF. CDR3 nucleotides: TGTGCCAGCAGTAGAGACAGGGGGCAATCACCCCTCCACTTT.

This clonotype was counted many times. The CDR3 bases are TGTGCCAGCAGTCCCACCCTATATAGCGGGAGGACGTTCAGGAACACCGGGGAGCTGTTTTTT. Protein product: CASSPTLYSGRTFRNTGELFF. The rearrangement joins TRBV6-5 to TRBJ2-2; 10 bases agree with TRBD2. CDR3 length: 21 amino acids. Germline V CDR1 and CDR2: MNHEY, SVGAGI. With 5 bases clipped from V and 1 base from J, the junction kept 19 bases outside the gene matches.

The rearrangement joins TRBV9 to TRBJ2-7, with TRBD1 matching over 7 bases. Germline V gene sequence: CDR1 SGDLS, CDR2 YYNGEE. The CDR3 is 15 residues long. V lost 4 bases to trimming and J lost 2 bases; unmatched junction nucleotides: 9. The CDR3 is CASSFRDSSPYEQYF. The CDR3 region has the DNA TGTGCCAGCAGCTTCCGGGACAGCTCTCCCTACGAGCAGTACTTC.

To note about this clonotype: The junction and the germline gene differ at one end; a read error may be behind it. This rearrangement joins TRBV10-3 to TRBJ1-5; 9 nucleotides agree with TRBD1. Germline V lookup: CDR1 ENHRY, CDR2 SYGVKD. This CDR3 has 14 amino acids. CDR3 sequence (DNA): TGTGCCATCAGGGGACAGGGAAGAAATCAGCCCCAGCGTTTT. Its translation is CAIRGQGRNQPQRF.

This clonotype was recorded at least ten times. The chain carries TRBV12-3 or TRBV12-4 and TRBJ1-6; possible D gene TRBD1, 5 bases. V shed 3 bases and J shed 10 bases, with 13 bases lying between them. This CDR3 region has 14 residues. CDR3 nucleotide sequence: TGTGCCAGCAGTTTCGGTCAGGGAGTCTCACCCCTCCACTTT. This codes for CASSFGQGVSPLHF.

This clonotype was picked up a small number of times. CDR3 sequence: CASRRARSSYNSPLHF. The CDR3 DNA sequence: TGTGCCAGCAGAAGAGCCCGCAGCTCCTATAATTCACCCCTCCACTTT. This rearrangement joins TRBV6-1 to TRBJ1-6; D uncertain. Per the germline V gene, CDR1 is MNHNS and CDR2 is SASEGT. The germline V and J ends were trimmed by 6 bases and 0 bases, with 12 bases remaining between them. CDR3 size: 16 residues.

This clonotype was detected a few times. In DNA form, the CDR3 reads TGCAGCGTTGTTCGGCAGGGCATAGCCAAAAACATTCAGTACTTC. Its protein product is CSVVRQGIAKNIQYF. The chain couples TRBV29-1 to TRBJ2-4; D may be TRBD1 (5 bases). V lost 4 bases and J lost 0, with 13 bases in between. The CDR3 is 15 residues long. Germline CDR1 reads SQVTM; CDR2 reads ANQGSEA. The variable domain in full, with the rest retrieved from reference TRBV29-1 and TRBJ2-4, is SAVISQKPSRDICQRGTSLTIQCQVDSQVTMMFWYRQQPGQSLTLIATANQGSEATYESGFVIDKFPISRPNLTFSTLTVSNMSPEDSSIYLCSVVRQGIAKNIQYFGAGTRLSVL.

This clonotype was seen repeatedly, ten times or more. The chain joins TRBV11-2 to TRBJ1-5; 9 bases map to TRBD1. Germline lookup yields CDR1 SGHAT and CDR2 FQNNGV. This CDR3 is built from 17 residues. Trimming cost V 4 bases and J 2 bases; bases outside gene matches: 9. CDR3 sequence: CASSWGQGSYGNQPQHF. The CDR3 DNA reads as TGTGCCAGCAGCTGGGGACAGGGATCGTACGGCAATCAGCCCCAGCATTTT.

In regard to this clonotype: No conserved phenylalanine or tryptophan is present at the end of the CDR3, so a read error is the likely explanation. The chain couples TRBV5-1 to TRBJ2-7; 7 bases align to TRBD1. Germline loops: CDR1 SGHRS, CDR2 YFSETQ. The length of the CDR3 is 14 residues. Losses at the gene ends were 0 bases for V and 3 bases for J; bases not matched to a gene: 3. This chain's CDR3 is CASSLGQGGYEQYY. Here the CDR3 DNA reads TGCGCCAGCAGCTTGGGACAGGGCGGCTACGAGCAGTACTAC.

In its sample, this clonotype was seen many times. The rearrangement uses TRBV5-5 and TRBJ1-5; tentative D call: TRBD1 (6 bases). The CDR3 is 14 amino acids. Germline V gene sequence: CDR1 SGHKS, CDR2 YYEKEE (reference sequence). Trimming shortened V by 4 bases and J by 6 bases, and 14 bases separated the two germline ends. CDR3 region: CASSPQGRGQPQHF. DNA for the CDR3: TGTGCCAGCAGCCCACAGGGTAGGGGTCAGCCCCAGCATTTT.

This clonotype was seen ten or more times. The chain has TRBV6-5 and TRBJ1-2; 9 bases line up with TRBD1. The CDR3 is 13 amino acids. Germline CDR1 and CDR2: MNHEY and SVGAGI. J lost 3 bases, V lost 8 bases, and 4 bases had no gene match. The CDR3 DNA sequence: TGTGCCAGCCGGACAGGGGTGGACTATGGCTACACCTTC. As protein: CASRTGVDYGYTF.

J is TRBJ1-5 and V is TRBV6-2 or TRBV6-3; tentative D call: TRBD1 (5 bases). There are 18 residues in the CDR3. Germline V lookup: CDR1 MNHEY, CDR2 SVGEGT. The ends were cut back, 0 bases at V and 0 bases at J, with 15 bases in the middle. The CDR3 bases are TGTGCCAGCAGTTACTCGATTAGGGGACGTTATAGCAATCAGCCCCAGCATTTT. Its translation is CASSYSIRGRYSNQPQHF.

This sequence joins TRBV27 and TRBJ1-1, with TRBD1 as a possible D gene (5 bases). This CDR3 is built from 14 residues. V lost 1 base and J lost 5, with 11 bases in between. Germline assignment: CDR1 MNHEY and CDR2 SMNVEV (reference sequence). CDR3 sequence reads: CASSLLGGGTEAFF. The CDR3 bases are TGTGCCAGCAGTTTATTGGGGGGAGGTACTGAAGCTTTCTTT.

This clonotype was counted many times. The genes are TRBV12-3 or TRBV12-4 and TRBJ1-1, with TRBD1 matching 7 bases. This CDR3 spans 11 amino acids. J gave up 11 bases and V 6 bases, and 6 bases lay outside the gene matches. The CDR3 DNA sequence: TGTGCCAGCAGCCTAGGGGGCGTCGCTTTCTTT. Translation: CASSLGGVAFF.

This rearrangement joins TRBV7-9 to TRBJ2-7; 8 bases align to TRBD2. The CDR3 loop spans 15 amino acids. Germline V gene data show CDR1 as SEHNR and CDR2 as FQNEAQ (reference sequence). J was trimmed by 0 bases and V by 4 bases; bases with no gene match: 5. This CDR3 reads CASSSTSGASYEQYF. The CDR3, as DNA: TGTGCCAGCAGCTCAACTAGCGGAGCCTCCTACGAGCAGTACTTC.

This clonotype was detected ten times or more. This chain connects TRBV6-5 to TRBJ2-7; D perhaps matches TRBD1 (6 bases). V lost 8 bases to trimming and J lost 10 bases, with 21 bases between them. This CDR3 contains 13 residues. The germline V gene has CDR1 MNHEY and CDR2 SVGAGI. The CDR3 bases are TGTGCCAGCGGCGGACAGCCTCTTACTCCCCAGTACTTC. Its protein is CASGGQPLTPQYF.

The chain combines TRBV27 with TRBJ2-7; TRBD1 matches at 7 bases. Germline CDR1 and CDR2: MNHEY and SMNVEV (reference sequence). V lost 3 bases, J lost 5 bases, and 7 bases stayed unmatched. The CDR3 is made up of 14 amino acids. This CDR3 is CASSFQTGHHEQYF. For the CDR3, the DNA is TGTGCCAGCAGTTTTCAGACAGGGCACCACGAGCAGTACTTC.

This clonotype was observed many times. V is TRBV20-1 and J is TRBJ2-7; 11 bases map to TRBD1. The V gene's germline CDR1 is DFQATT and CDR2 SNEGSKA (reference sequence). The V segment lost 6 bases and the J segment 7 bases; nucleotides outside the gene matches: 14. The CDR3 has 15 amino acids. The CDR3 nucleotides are TGCAGTGCGGCATCCGGACAGGGGGCGCGGAGGGAGCAGTACTTC. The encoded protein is CSAASGQGARREQYF.

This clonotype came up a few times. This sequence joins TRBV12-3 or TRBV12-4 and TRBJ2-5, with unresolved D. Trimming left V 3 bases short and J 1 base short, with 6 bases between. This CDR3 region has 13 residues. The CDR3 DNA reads TGTGCCAGCAGTTTCAGCTTCCAAGAGACCCAGTACTTC. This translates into CASSFSFQETQYF.

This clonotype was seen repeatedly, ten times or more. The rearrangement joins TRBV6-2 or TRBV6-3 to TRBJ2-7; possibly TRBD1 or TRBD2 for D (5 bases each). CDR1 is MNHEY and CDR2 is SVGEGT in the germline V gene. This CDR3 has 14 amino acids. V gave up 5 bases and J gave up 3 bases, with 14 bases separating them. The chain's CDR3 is CASSQAGTYYEQYF. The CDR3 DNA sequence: TGTGCCAGCAGTCAAGCCGGGACCTACTACGAGCAGTACTTC.

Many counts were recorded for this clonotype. CDR3 region: CASSITGLSSYEQYF. DNA of the CDR3: TGTGCCAGCAGTATTACAGGACTAAGCTCCTACGAGCAGTACTTC. This chain uses TRBV27 with TRBJ2-7; D is possibly TRBD2 (6 bases). Germline CDR1 and CDR2: MNHEY and SMNVEV (reference sequence). CDR3 length: 15 amino acids. The V end lost 5 bases, the J end lost 0 bases, and 14 bases lay between the germline ends.

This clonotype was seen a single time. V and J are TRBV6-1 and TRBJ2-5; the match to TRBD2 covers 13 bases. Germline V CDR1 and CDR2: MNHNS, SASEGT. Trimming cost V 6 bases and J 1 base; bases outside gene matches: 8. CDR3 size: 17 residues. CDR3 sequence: CASSRGLAGVTQETQYF. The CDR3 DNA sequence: TGTGCCAGCAGCAGAGGACTAGCGGGGGTAACCCAAGAGACCCAGTACTTC.

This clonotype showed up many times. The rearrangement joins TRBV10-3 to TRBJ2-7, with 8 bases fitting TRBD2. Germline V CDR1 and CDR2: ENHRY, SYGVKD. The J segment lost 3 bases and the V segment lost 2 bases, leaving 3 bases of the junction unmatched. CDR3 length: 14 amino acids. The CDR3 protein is CAISEMSGSYEQYF. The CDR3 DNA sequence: TGTGCCATCAGTGAGATGAGCGGGAGCTACGAGCAGTACTTC.

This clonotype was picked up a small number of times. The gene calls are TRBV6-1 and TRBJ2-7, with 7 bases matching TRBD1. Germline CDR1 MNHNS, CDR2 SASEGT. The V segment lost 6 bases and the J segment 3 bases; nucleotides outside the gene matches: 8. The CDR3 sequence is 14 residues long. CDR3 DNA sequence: TGTGCCAGCAGGCAGACAGGGACGTTCTACGAGCAGTACTTC. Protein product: CASRQTGTFYEQYF.

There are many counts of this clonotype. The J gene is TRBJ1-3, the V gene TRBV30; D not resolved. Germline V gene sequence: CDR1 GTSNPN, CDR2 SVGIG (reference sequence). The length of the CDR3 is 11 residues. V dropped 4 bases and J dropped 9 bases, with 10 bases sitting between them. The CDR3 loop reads CAWTHLSTIYF. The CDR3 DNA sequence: TGTGCCTGGACCCATCTTTCCACCATATATTTT.

The CDR3, as DNA: TGTGCCAGCAGTTCAACCCCCCCTTTGGATAGCTCCTATAATTCACCCCTCCACTTT. Translated, it gives CASSSTPPLDSSYNSPLHF. The V and J genes are TRBV27 and TRBJ1-6; D is uncertain. The CDR3 consists of 19 residues. CDR1 and CDR2 from the germline V gene are MNHEY and SMNVEV (reference sequence). Deletions cut 4 bases from V and 0 bases from J, with 19 bases between.

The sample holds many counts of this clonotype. CDR3 in amino acids: CASSYGGAADTQYF. CDR3 sequence (DNA): TGTGCCAGCAGTTACGGCGGGGCGGCAGATACGCAGTATTTT. The chain links TRBV6-5 to TRBJ2-3, with D maybe TRBD2 (6 bases). The germline V and J ends were trimmed by 2 bases and 4 bases, with 10 bases remaining between them. The CDR3 sequence is 14 residues long. Germline V gene sequence: CDR1 MNHEY, CDR2 SVGAGI.